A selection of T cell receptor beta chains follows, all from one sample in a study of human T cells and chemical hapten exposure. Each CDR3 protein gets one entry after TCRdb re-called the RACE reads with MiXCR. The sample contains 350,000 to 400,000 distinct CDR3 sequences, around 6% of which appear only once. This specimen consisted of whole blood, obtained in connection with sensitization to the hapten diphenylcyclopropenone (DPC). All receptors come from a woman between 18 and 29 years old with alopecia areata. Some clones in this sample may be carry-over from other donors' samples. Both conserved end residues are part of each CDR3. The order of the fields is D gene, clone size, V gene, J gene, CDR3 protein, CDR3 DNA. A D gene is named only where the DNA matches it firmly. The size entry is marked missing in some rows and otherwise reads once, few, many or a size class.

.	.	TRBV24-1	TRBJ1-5	CATSDLGRAPGNQPQHF	TGTGCCACCAGTGATCTAGGACGCGCCCCGGGCAATCAGCCCCAGCATTTT
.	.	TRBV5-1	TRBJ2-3	CASSSVSGPSLGTDTQYF	TGCGCCAGCAGCTCCGTCAGCGGTCCCTCTTTGGGCACAGATACGCAGTATTTT
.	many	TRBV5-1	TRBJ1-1	CASKAGLNTEAFF	TGCGCCAGCAAAGCCGGGCTGAACACTGAAGCTTTCTTT
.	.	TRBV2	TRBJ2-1	CASSAQGGNEQFF	TGTGCCAGCAGTGCACAGGGGGGGAATGAGCAGTTCTTC
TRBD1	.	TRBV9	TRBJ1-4	CASSPVQGDEKLFF	TGTGCCAGCAGCCCGGTACAGGGGGATGAAAAACTGTTTTTT
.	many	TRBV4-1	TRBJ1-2	CASSQDLFLVDYGYTF	TGCGCCAGCAGCCAAGATCTTTTTCTGGTGGACTATGGCTACACCTTC
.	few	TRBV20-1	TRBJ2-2	CSAREGTNTGELFF	TGCAGTGCTAGAGAAGGGACTAACACCGGGGAGCTGTTTTTT
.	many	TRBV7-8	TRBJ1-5	CASSLDIGNQPQHF	TGTGCCAGCAGCTTAGATATCGGCAATCAGCCCCAGCATTTT
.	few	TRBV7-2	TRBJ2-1	CASSLRALKNEQFF	TGTGCCAGCAGCTTGAGGGCGCTCAAGAATGAGCAGTTCTTC
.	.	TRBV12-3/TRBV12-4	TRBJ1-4	CASSLQIVNEKLFF	TGTGCCAGCAGTTTGCAGATTGTTAATGAAAAACTGTTTTTT
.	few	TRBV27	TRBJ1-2	CASSLMGPRRYGYTF	TGTGCCAGCAGTTTAATGGGGCCCAGGAGGTATGGCTACACCTTC
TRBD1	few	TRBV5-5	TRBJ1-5	CASSKGQGVNQPQHF	TGTGCCAGCAGCAAGGGACAGGGTGTCAATCAGCCCCAGCATTTT
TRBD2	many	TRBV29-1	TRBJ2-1	CSVVSSGYNEQFF	TGCAGCGTTGTATCTAGCGGGTACAATGAGCAGTTCTTC
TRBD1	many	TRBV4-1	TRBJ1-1	CASSPYRDRGLAEAFF	TGCGCCAGCAGCCCGTACCGGGACAGGGGGCTCGCTGAAGCTTTCTTT
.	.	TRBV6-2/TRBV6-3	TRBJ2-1	CASRGLTYNEQFF	TGTGCCTCGCGGGGGCTTACCTACAATGAGCAGTTCTTC
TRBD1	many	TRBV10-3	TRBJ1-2	CAIKGTGGSYGYTF	TGTGCCATCAAAGGGACAGGGGGCAGCTATGGCTACACCTTC
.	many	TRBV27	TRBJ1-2	CASSGGGAPGYTF	TGTGCCAGCAGCGGTGGGGGGGCCCCTGGCTACACCTTC
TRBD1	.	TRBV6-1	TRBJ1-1	CASRRNRGAFF	TGTGCCAGCAGGAGAAACAGGGGAGCTTTCTTT
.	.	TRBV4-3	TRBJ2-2	CASSQGGGNTGELFF	TGCGCCAGCAGCCAAGGCGGTGGGAACACCGGGGAGCTGTTTTTT
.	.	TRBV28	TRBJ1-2	CASSLSETVYGYTF	TGTGCCAGCAGTTTATCCGAGACAGTATATGGCTACACCTTC
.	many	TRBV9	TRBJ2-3	CASSGGQISDTQYF	TGTGCCAGCAGCGGGGGGCAGATTTCAGATACGCAGTATTTT
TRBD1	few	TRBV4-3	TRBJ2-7	CASSQTGIQGRLPYEQYF	TGCGCCAGCAGCCAAACTGGTATACAGGGGCGACTACCCTACGAGCAGTACTTC
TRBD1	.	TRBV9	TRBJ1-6	CASSVEGAGGNSPLHF	TGTGCCAGCAGCGTAGAAGGGGCAGGGGGCAATTCACCCCTCCACTTT
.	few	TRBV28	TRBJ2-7	CASSSGVNEQYF	TGTGCCAGCAGTTCGGGGGTTAACGAGCAGTACTTC
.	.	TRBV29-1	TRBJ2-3	CSVEGGVWQGDTQYF	TGCAGCGTTGAAGGCGGGGTTTGGCAGGGAGATACGCAGTATTTT
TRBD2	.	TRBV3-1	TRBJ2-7	CASSPLTGGREQYF	TGTGCCAGCAGCCCCTTAACGGGGGGGCGCGAGCAGTACTTC
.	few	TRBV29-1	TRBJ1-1	CSVEELGRGTEAFF	TGCAGCGTTGAAGAGCTGGGAAGAGGGACTGAAGCTTTCTTT
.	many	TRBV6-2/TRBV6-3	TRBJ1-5	CASSYPGWAQHF	TGTGCCAGCAGTTACCCCGGATGGGCCCAGCATTTT